The 9 T cell receptor beta chains given below trace back to one sample, sequenced in a study of blood T cell repertoires in COVID-19. Clones were sequenced by immunoSEQ multiplex PCR, and TCRdb holds only the in-frame ones, with some missing. The sample gives approximately 270,000 clones, around 86% of which show up once; around 1.8% is in the top ten. Specimen: PBMCs or T cells enriched from blood (not recorded which). These receptors came from a man aged 40-49 years who had recovered from COVID-19.

This clone was recorded a few times. V usage is TRBV3-1 (or the pseudogene TRBV3-2) and J usage is TRBJ2-5; 13 bases are shared with TRBD2. Germline CDR1 reads LGHDT; CDR2 reads YNNKEL (reference sequence). V lost 5 bases to trimming and J lost 5 bases; unmatched junction nucleotides: 8. CDR3 size: 16 residues. CDR3 coding DNA: TGTGCCAGCAGCAAACTAGCGGGAGGGCCTGGGGAGACCCAGTACTTC. This translates into CASSKLAGGPGETQYF.

This clone was seen a handful of times. J is TRBJ1-2 and V is TRBV7-3; D ambiguous. The V end was cut by 3 bases, the J end by 2 bases, with 7 bases between. This CDR3 is built from 13 residues. Germline CDR1 reads SGHTA; CDR2 reads FQGTGA. CDR3 bases: TGTGCCAGCAGCTTTGAGGGAAACTATGGCTACACCTTC. Encoded protein: CASSFEGNYGYTF.

In this sample, this clone turned up once. This sequence joins TRBV27 and TRBJ1-5; 7 bases are shared with TRBD1. The V segment lost 0 bases and the J segment 4 bases; nucleotides outside the gene matches: 3. The CDR3 runs 15 residues. Germline loops: CDR1 MNHEY, CDR2 SMNVEV (reference sequence). The CDR3 sequence: CASSLSGTANQPQHF. The DNA for the CDR3 is TGTGCCAGCAGTTTATCCGGGACAGCGAATCAGCCCCAGCATTTT.

This chain uses TRBV28 with TRBJ2-3; perhaps TRBD1 as D (5 bases). The CDR3 is made up of 15 amino acids. Germline V gene lookup returns CDR1 MDHEN and CDR2 SYDVKM. The V end lost 8 bases, the J end lost 2 bases, and 17 bases lay between the germline ends. CDR3 nucleotide sequence: TGTGCCAGCGGAAGGGGTGGTAGCCTCACAGATACGCAGTATTTT. Protein product: CASGRGGSLTDTQYF.

The chain recombines TRBV11-2 with TRBJ1-2; TRBD1 matches 10 bases. CDR1 and CDR2 from the germline V gene are SGHAT and FQNNGV. The CDR3 is 16 amino acids. The V and J ends lost 5 bases and 3 bases, in that order; junction bases with no gene match: 9. The CDR3 loop reads CASSIKTGGWDYGYTF. The CDR3 DNA sequence: TGTGCCAGCAGCATCAAGACAGGGGGCTGGGACTATGGCTACACCTTC.

This clone was recorded a few times. V gene TRBV10-3 combines with J gene TRBJ2-1; 10 bases agree with TRBD2. In germline, CDR1 is ENHRY, CDR2 SYGVKD. The V and J ends lost 2 bases and 5 bases, in that order; junction bases with no gene match: 6. The CDR3 extends over 16 amino acids. This CDR3 is CAISEGLAGVDNEQFF. The CDR3 DNA follows: TGTGCCATCAGTGAGGGGCTAGCGGGAGTAGACAATGAGCAGTTCTTC.

This rearrangement joins TRBV9 to TRBJ2-3; 9 positions match TRBD2. Per the germline V gene, CDR1 is SGDLS and CDR2 is YYNGEE. The J segment lost 1 base and the V segment lost 3 bases, leaving 18 bases of the junction unmatched. This CDR3 contains 20 residues. The CDR3 nucleotides read TGTGCCAGCAGCGGGAGTACTGTCTTGGGCCGGACTAGCGGCACAGATACGCAGTATTTT. Amino acid sequence: CASSGSTVLGRTSGTDTQYF.

Concerning this clone: A far more abundant clone sits one base away, making this likely a read error. The chain couples TRBV7-7 to TRBJ2-7; 11 bases are a match to TRBD1. This CDR3 comprises 14 residues. Germline V lookup: CDR1 SSHAT, CDR2 FNYEAQ (reference sequence). V trimming: 5 bases; J trimming: 4 bases; junction bases outside the gene matches: 4. The CDR3 loop is CASSPGQGAYEQYF. CDR3 in DNA: TGTGCCAGCAGCCCCGGACAGGGGGCTTACGAGCAGTACTTC.

The CDR3 DNA follows: TGTGCCATCAGCCCTGGACTAGCGGGGATCACAGATACGCAGTATTTT. It yields the protein CAISPGLAGITDTQYF. This chain joins TRBV10-3 and TRBJ2-3, with 12 bases aligning to TRBD2. Germline V gene lookup returns CDR1 ENHRY and CDR2 SYGVKD. V lost 6 bases to trimming and J lost 2 bases; unmatched junction nucleotides: 6. The CDR3 contains 16 residues.